This T cell receptor beta chain was captured by sequencing in a study of shared clonotypes between healthy human individuals. The repertoire was sequenced with immunoSEQ multiplex PCR; TCRdb's copy has only in-frame clones and lacks some. The profile covers millions of clones, with 90% to 95% appearing a single time and around 0.14% taken by the ten largest. The TCR comes from a man younger than 35 in good health. Source material: naive CD4+ T cells sorted from blood. Subset: CD45RA+ positively selected.

The chain's CDR3 is CASSLDRVGEQFF. As DNA, the CDR3 is TGTGCCAGCAGCTTAGATCGAGTGGGTGAGCAGTTCTTC. The J gene is TRBJ2-1, the V gene TRBV11-2; D is undetermined. The V gene's germline CDR1 is SGHAT and CDR2 FQNNGV. The CDR3 extends over 13 amino acids. Between the trimmed V and J ends, which lost 0 bases and 9 bases, there was a span of 9 bases.